Listed here are 17 T cell receptor beta chains from one sample, sequenced in a study of control samples from healthy donors and cancer patients. TCRdb keeps only in-frame clones here, not all; method: immunoSEQ multiplex PCR. The data show tens of thousands of clones, with roughly 90% seen just once and 5.5% held by the top ten. What was sequenced was blood. The receptor source for this set is a man in his forties or fifties in good health.

The chain joins TRBV27 to TRBJ1-2; TRBD1 agrees at 7 bases. The CDR3 extends over 15 amino acids. Germline values: CDR1 MNHEY, CDR2 SMNVEV (reference sequence). Losses at the gene ends were 6 bases for V and 1 base for J; bases not matched to a gene: 8. This chain's CDR3 is CASSPGTASNYGYTF. The CDR3 DNA sequence: TGTGCCAGCAGCCCAGGGACAGCAAGTAACTATGGCTACACCTTC.

A single count supports this clone. The chain couples TRBV18 to TRBJ2-3, with 9 bases that match TRBD2. This CDR3 has 15 residues. The germline CDR1 and CDR2 sequences are KGHSH and LQKENI. The J segment lost 2 bases and the V segment lost 3 bases, leaving 3 bases of the junction unmatched. CDR3: CASSPSSGNTDTQYF. The CDR3 DNA sequence: TGTGCCAGCTCACCGTCTAGCGGGAACACAGATACGCAGTATTTT.

This chain connects TRBV5-1 to TRBJ1-2; the D gene is possibly TRBD1 (6 bases). This CDR3 spans 13 amino acids. V lost 4 bases, J lost 8 bases, and 15 bases lay in between. In germline, CDR1 is SGHRS, CDR2 YFSETQ. DNA of the CDR3: TGCGCCAGCAGCCCGGACAGTCGTCAGGGCTACACCTTC. Translation gives CASSPDSRQGYTF.

The chain has TRBV5-1 and TRBJ2-5, with 8 bases fitting TRBD2. Germline-derived CDR1 and CDR2 are SGHRS and YFSETQ. V gave up 4 bases and J gave up 2 bases; unmatched junction bases: 4. There are 14 residues in the CDR3. CDR3 sequence: CASSTGGAQETQYF. The DNA for the CDR3 is TGCGCCAGCAGCACCGGGGGGGCTCAAGAGACCCAGTACTTC.

The genes are TRBV27 and TRBJ1-5, with D unresolved. The CDR3 sequence is 13 residues long. Trimming stripped 8 bases from V and 0 bases from J, with 8 bases between. Per the germline V gene, CDR1 is MNHEY and CDR2 is SMNVEV (reference sequence). CDR3 amino acids: CASSPGSNQPQHF. CDR3 nucleotides: TGTGCCAGCTCCCCAGGTAGCAATCAGCCCCAGCATTTT.

The rearrangement links TRBV5-4 to TRBJ1-2; D is unclear. The CDR3 loop spans 14 amino acids. Deletions cut 2 bases from V and 2 bases from J, with 10 bases between. CDR1 and CDR2 from the germline V gene are SGHNT and YYREEE (reference sequence). CDR3 sequence: CASSFRSLNYGYTF. DNA for the CDR3: TGTGCCAGCAGCTTTCGTAGCCTGAACTATGGCTACACCTTC.

The chain uses TRBV7-2 and TRBJ2-1; a weak D match, TRBD2 (7 bases). The V end lost 7 bases, the J end lost 3 bases, and 13 bases lay between the germline ends. In germline, CDR1 is SGHTA, CDR2 FQGNSA. CDR3 size: 14 residues. This chain's CDR3 is CASILGGVYNEQFF. Written as DNA, the CDR3 is TGTGCCAGCATACTAGGGGGGGTCTACAATGAGCAGTTCTTC.

J is TRBJ2-7 and V is TRBV19, with D perhaps TRBD1 or TRBD2 (5 bases each). Germline CDR1 is LNHDA and CDR2 is SQIVND (reference sequence). The CDR3 has 13 amino acids. Trimming left V 8 bases short and J 3 bases short, with 14 bases between. The CDR3 DNA reads TGTGCCAGTCAGGGCGGCGGGTACTACGAGCAGTACTTC. Its translation: CASQGGGYYEQYF.

This chain connects TRBV9 to TRBJ2-7; D may be TRBD1 (6 bases). Trimming left V 3 bases short and J 2 bases short, with 15 bases between. CDR1 and CDR2 (germline): SGDLS, YYNGEE. There are 15 residues in the CDR3. CDR3 loop: CASSASGTTTYEQYF. As DNA, the CDR3 is TGTGCCAGCAGCGCCTCCGGGACAACAACCTACGAGCAGTACTTC.

The V gene is TRBV3-1 (or the pseudogene TRBV3-2), the J gene TRBJ1-6; TRBD1 is a possible D gene (5 bases). This CDR3 comprises 14 residues. V lost 3 bases, J lost 7 bases, and 10 bases lay in between. Germline values: CDR1 LGHDT, CDR2 YNNKEL (reference sequence). CDR3 protein: CASSQGRPNSPLHF. CDR3 in DNA: TGTGCCAGCAGCCAGGGACGTCCGAATTCACCCCTCCACTTT.

This clone was seen just once. The chain couples TRBV3-1 (or the pseudogene TRBV3-2) to TRBJ2-3; TRBD2 matches 14 bases. CDR1 is LGHDT, CDR2 YNNKEL, per germline (reference sequence). The CDR3 consists of 17 residues. J was trimmed by 6 bases and V by 4 bases; bases with no gene match: 9. As DNA, the CDR3 is TGTGCCAGCAGCCCCCGACTAGCGGGGGGGCTGGGGGATACGCAGTATTTT. It translates to CASSPRLAGGLGDTQYF.

J is TRBJ2-3 and V is TRBV5-1; D gene ambiguous. V was pared by 5 bases and J by 2 bases, with 15 bases between. CDR1 is SGHRS and CDR2 is YFSETQ in the germline V gene. CDR3 length: 15 amino acids. The CDR3 sequence is CASRRSVDNTDTQYF. In DNA, the CDR3 is TGCGCCAGCAGAAGGTCGGTAGACAACACAGATACGCAGTATTTT.

This chain uses TRBV4-1 with TRBJ1-2; 8 bases match TRBD1. In germline, CDR1 is MGHRA, CDR2 YSYEKL. The CDR3 consists of 15 residues. V lost 0 bases and J lost 7; bases outside the gene matches: 7. DNA of the CDR3: TGCGCCAGCAGCCAAGATTCTCAGGGGGCGGGTGGCTACACCTTC. Translating gives CASSQDSQGAGGYTF.

V gene TRBV2 combines with J gene TRBJ1-2, with D tentatively TRBD1 (5 bases). V lost 10 bases to trimming and J lost 4 bases, with 7 bases between them. The CDR3 has 10 residues. The germline V gene has CDR1 SNHLY and CDR2 FYNNEI. In DNA, the CDR3 is TGTGCCATAAGGGGCTATGGCTACACCTTC. Its translation: CAIRGYGYTF.

This chain uses TRBV24-1 with TRBJ1-2; D might be TRBD1 (5 bases). V was shortened by 3 bases and J by 5 bases, with 12 bases between the two germline ends. From germline, CDR1 is KGHDR and CDR2 SFDVKD. The CDR3 has 14 residues. The CDR3 reads CATSDHGTPYGYTF. CDR3 nucleotide sequence: TGTGCCACCAGTGATCACGGGACTCCGTATGGCTACACCTTC.

The gene calls are TRBV6-4 and TRBJ1-2, with TRBD1 matching over 8 bases. Per the germline V gene, CDR1 is MRHNA and CDR2 is SNTAGT. This CDR3 region has 13 residues. V dropped 2 bases and J dropped 8; count of bases not matched to a gene: 4. The DNA for the CDR3 is TGTGCCAGCAGTGACAGGACAGGGAGCGGCTACACCTTC. This encodes CASSDRTGSGYTF.

The gene calls are TRBV6-5 and TRBJ1-1; possibly TRBD1 for D (6 bases). The CDR3 extends over 14 amino acids. The germline V gene has CDR1 MNHEY and CDR2 SVGAGI. V lost 6 bases to trimming and J lost 1 base, with 12 bases between them. CDR3 protein: CASRVHRENTEAFF. Written as DNA, the CDR3 is TGTGCCAGCAGGGTTCACAGGGAGAACACTGAAGCTTTCTTT.